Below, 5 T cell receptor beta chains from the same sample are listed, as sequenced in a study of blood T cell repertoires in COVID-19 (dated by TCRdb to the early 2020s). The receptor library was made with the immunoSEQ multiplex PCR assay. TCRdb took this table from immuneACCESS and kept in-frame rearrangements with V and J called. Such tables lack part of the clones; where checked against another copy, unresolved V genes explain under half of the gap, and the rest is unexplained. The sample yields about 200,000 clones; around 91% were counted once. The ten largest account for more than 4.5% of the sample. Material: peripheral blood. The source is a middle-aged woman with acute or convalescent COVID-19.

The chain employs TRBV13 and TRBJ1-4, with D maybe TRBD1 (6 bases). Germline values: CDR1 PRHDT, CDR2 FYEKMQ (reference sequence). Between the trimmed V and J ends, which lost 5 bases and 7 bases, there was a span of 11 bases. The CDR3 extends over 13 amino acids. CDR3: CASSPGQLEKLFF. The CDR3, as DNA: TGTGCCAGCAGCCCCGGACAGCTTGAAAAACTGTTTTTT.

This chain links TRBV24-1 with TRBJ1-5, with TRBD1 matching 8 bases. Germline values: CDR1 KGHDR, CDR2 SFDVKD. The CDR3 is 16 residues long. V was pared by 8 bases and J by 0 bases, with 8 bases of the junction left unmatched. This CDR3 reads CATTGTDRDSNQPQHF. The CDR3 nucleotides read TGTGCCACCACGGGTACGGACAGGGATAGCAATCAGCCCCAGCATTTT.

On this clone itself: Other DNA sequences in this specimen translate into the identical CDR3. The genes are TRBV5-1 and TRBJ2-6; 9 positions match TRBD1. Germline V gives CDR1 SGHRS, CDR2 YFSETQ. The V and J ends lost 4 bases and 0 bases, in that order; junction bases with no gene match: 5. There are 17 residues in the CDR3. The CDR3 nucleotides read TGCGCCAGCAGCGGGACAGGGTATAGCTCTGGGGCCAACGTCCTGACTTTC. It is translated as CASSGTGYSSGANVLTF. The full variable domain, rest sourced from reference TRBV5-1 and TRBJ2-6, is KAGVTQTPRYLIKTRGQQVTLSCSPISGHRSVSWYQQTPGQGLQFLFEYFSETQRNKGNFPGRFSGRQFSNSRSEMNVSTLELGDSALYLCASSGTGYSSGANVLTFGAGSRLTVL.

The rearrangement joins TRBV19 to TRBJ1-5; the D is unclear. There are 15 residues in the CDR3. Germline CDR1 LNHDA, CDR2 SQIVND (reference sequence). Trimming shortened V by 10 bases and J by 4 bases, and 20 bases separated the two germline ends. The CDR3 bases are TGTGCCACAACAACGCGCGGGTTTGGTAATCAGCCCCAGCATTTT. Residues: CATTTRGFGNQPQHF. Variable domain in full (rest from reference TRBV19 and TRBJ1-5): DGGITQSPKYLFRKEGQNVTLSCEQNLNHDAMYWYRQDPGQGLRLIYYSQIVNDFQKGDIAEGYSVSREKKESFPLTVTSAQKNPTAFYLCATTTRGFGNQPQHFGDGTRLSIL.

The CDR3 DNA reads TGTGCCAGCAGCATAGTCGACAGGCGCACCGGGGAGCTGTTTTTT. Amino acid sequence: CASSIVDRRTGELFF. The chain carries TRBV5-4 and TRBJ2-2; D is perhaps TRBD1 (6 bases). This CDR3 spans 15 amino acids. CDR1 is SGHNT, CDR2 YYREEE, per germline (reference sequence). The germline V and J ends were trimmed by 4 bases and 4 bases, with 14 bases remaining between them.